What follows are 10 T cell receptor beta chains derived from one specimen sequenced in a study of T-cell memory formation after mild COVID-19. TCRdb ran MiXCR on the 5' RACE reads and lists one entry per CDR3 protein. The sample lists around 130,000 distinct CDR3 sequences; roughly 13% were seen once. The sequenced sample consisted of PBMCs or a T cell subset sorted from them (not recorded which). These receptors all come from an adult woman who had mild COVID-19 (a few samples of this study predate the infection). Cell type and time point are not known.

This chain joins TRBV13 and TRBJ2-7; D perhaps matches TRBD1 (6 bases). Germline lookup yields CDR1 PRHDT and CDR2 FYEKMQ (reference sequence). The V gene lost 4 bases and the J gene lost 5 bases, with 18 bases spanning the gap. The CDR3 length is 15 residues. The CDR3 loop is CASSSTQGMANEQYF. The CDR3 DNA sequence: TGTGCCAGCAGCTCCACTCAGGGGATGGCCAACGAGCAGTACTTC.

The chain joins TRBV30 to TRBJ2-3; TRBD2 agrees at 11 bases. V dropped 4 bases and J dropped 0; count of bases not matched to a gene: 12. CDR1 and CDR2 (germline): GTSNPN, SVGIG (reference sequence). CDR3 length: 18 residues. The CDR3 loop reads CAWNGDSGGDQSTDTQYF. CDR3 DNA: TGTGCCTGGAACGGTGATAGCGGGGGGGATCAAAGCACAGATACGCAGTATTTT.

This clonotype was seen ten or more times. V gene TRBV7-9 combines with J gene TRBJ2-3; perhaps TRBD2 as D (6 bases). The CDR3 is made up of 14 amino acids. With 1 base removed from V and 5 bases from J, the gap between germline ends came to 10 bases. Germline assignment: CDR1 SEHNR and CDR2 FQNEAQ (reference sequence). The CDR3 region is CASSLVSGQDTQYF. The CDR3 DNA is TGTGCCAGCAGCTTAGTAAGCGGGCAAGATACGCAGTATTTT.

This clonotype was observed a handful of times. V and J are TRBV14 and TRBJ1-4, with 8 bases lining up with TRBD1. Trimming removed 4 bases from V and 4 bases from J; junction bases left unmatched: 17. This CDR3 contains 19 residues. Germline values: CDR1 SGHDN, CDR2 FVKESK. CDR3 residues: CASSPDRDPLPTHNEKLFF. DNA of the CDR3: TGTGCCAGCAGCCCGGACAGGGACCCGTTGCCGACCCATAATGAAAAACTGTTTTTT.

This clonotype was detected only a few times. The V and J genes are TRBV4-1 and TRBJ2-7, with 7 bases fitting TRBD1. This CDR3 contains 14 residues. Germline V gene data show CDR1 as MGHRA and CDR2 as YSYEKL. V lost 5 bases and J lost 0; bases outside the gene matches: 4. CDR3 in DNA: TGCGCCAGCAGCAAGGGGGACAGCTCCTACGAGCAGTACTTC. It translates to CASSKGDSSYEQYF.

This clonotype was observed a handful of times. This chain links TRBV7-9 with TRBJ2-1, with 10 bases matching TRBD2. Germline loops: CDR1 SEHNR, CDR2 FQNEAQ (reference sequence). Trimming cost V 2 bases and J 4 bases; bases outside gene matches: 11. The CDR3 runs to 18 residues. This CDR3 reads CASSLSFIAGGPYNEQFF. The DNA of the CDR3 is TGTGCCAGCAGCTTATCCTTTATAGCGGGAGGCCCATACAATGAGCAGTTCTTC.

The rearrangement uses TRBV4-1 and TRBJ1-4, with unresolved D. CDR1 and CDR2 from the germline V gene are MGHRA and YSYEKL. The CDR3 is 15 amino acids. V was shortened by 4 bases and J by 4 bases, with 13 bases between the two germline ends. The CDR3 sequence: CASSPYSANNEKLFF. The CDR3, as DNA: TGCGCCAGCAGCCCCTACAGTGCAAATAATGAAAAACTGTTTTTT.

This sequence joins TRBV3-1 and TRBJ2-2; D gene uncertain. V lost 4 bases, J lost 2 bases, and 14 bases lay in between. The germline gives CDR1 LGHDT, CDR2 YNNKEL (reference sequence). The CDR3 runs to 16 residues. Here the CDR3 reads CASSLRPNSNTGELFF. The CDR3 DNA reads TGTGCCAGCAGCCTAAGACCTAACTCCAACACCGGGGAGCTGTTTTTT.

The chain is built from TRBV12-3 or TRBV12-4 and TRBJ2-3, with 9 bases that match TRBD2. CDR3 size: 14 residues. J was trimmed by 5 bases and V by 6 bases; bases with no gene match: 6. CDR3 sequence: CASRSSGEEDTQYF. In DNA form, the CDR3 reads TGTGCCAGCAGGTCTAGCGGGGAGGAAGATACGCAGTATTTT.

The CDR3 protein is CAWTDDTHPGDTQYF. CDR3 DNA: TGTGCCTGGACCGATGACACTCATCCGGGAGATACGCAGTATTTT. The chain carries TRBV30 and TRBJ2-3; D unresolved. This CDR3 is built from 15 residues. Germline V lookup: CDR1 GTSNPN, CDR2 SVGIG (reference sequence). Trimming took off 4 bases at V and 5 bases at J, with 19 bases between the two ends.